The 21 T cell receptor beta chains given below trace back to one sample, sequenced in a study of CD8 T cells in Susac syndrome. cDNA came from around 0.5 to 1 ug RNA primed by random hexamers. TCRdb reprocessed the immunoSEQ multiplex PCR reads via MiXCR and lists one record per CDR3 protein. The sample consists of over 150,000 distinct CDR3 sequences, roughly 95% of them appearing once. Material for sequencing was CD4+ T cells from PBMCs. The receptor set was obtained from a human donor with Susac syndrome.

The chain employs TRBV18 and TRBJ2-7, with TRBD1 identical over 8 bases. Germline trimming cut 5 bases from V and 3 bases from J; bases unmatched to any gene: 9. The length of the CDR3 is 15 residues. Germline loops: CDR1 KGHSH, CDR2 LQKENI. CDR3 amino acids: CASSENRGDGYEQYV. In DNA form, the CDR3 reads TGTGCCAGCTCAGAAAACAGGGGGGACGGCTACGAGCAGTACGTC.

This chain links TRBV4-3 with TRBJ1-5; tentatively, D is TRBD1 (5 bases). Trimming took 0 bases from V and 3 from J, leaving 9 bases between them. Germline V CDR1 and CDR2: LGHNA, YSLEER. This CDR3 has 15 amino acids. The CDR3 DNA reads TGCGCCAGCAGCCAAGAGGCAGGGACCAATCAGCCCCAGCATTTT. This codes for CASSQEAGTNQPQHF.

CDR3 DNA: TGTGCCAGCACAAGGGATGTAGCGGGGACCACCTACGAGCAGTACGTC. This codes for CASTRDVAGTTYEQYV. V is TRBV5-6 and J is TRBJ2-7; 8 bases match TRBD2. Germline V CDR1 and CDR2: SGHDT, YYEEEE. The junction had 13 bases not matched to a gene; V was cut back by 6 bases and J by 2 bases. The CDR3 loop spans 16 amino acids.

The V gene is TRBV27, the J gene TRBJ1-2; D uncertain. V dropped 6 bases and J dropped 8 bases, with 22 bases sitting between them. Germline V lookup: CDR1 MNHEY, CDR2 SMNVEV (reference sequence). The CDR3 loop spans 15 amino acids. DNA for the CDR3: TGTGCCAGCAGACCCTACCCCGACCCTTATAAGGGCTACACCTTC. Protein sequence: CASRPYPDPYKGYTF.

The chain joins TRBV27 to TRBJ2-7; 8 bases line up with TRBD2. J lost 3 bases, V lost 6 bases, and 7 bases had no gene match. Germline V gene data show CDR1 as MNHEY and CDR2 as SMNVEV (reference sequence). There are 14 residues in the CDR3. The CDR3 coding sequence is TGTGCCAGCAGCCCAGCGGGAGTAAGCTACGAGCAGTACTTC. This encodes CASSPAGVSYEQYF.

J is TRBJ2-5 and V is TRBV30; maybe TRBD1 (5 bases). The CDR3 spans 13 residues. Trimming left V 2 bases short and J 3 bases short, with 10 bases between. CDR1 is GTSNPN, CDR2 SVGIG, per germline (reference sequence). For the CDR3, the DNA is TGTGCCTGGAGTCTGGGGCTTGAAGAGACCCAGTACTTC. Translated, it gives CAWSLGLEETQYF.

The chain uses TRBV7-9 and TRBJ2-6; 8 positions agree with TRBD1. CDR3 length: 17 residues. The germline gives CDR1 SEHNR, CDR2 FQNEAQ (reference sequence). V dropped 5 bases and J dropped 2; count of bases not matched to a gene: 8. This CDR3 is CASSGRDRFPGANVLTF. The CDR3, as DNA: TGTGCCAGCAGCGGCCGGGACAGGTTCCCTGGGGCCAACGTCCTGACTTTC.

This chain connects TRBV7-3 to TRBJ2-5; 15 positions match TRBD2. Germline V gene lookup returns CDR1 SGHTA and CDR2 FQGTGA. CDR3 length equals 16 residues. J was trimmed by 5 bases and V by 5 bases; bases with no gene match: 6. The CDR3 loop is CASSPGLAGGAETQYF. In DNA form, the CDR3 reads TGTGCCAGCAGCCCGGGACTAGCGGGGGGCGCCGAGACCCAGTACTTC.

The table lists this clonotype with a count of one. The J gene is TRBJ1-5, the V gene TRBV5-1, with no clear D. The CDR3 runs to 14 residues. Trimming took 0 bases from V and 6 from J, leaving 10 bases between them. Germline V gene data show CDR1 as SGHRS and CDR2 as YFSETQ. Here the CDR3 reads CASSLAEGGQPQHF. Here the CDR3 DNA reads TGCGCCAGCAGCTTGGCAGAAGGCGGTCAGCCCCAGCATTTT.

This chain links TRBV28 with TRBJ2-5; D ambiguous. The germline V and J ends were trimmed by 6 bases and 1 base, with 12 bases remaining between them. The V gene's germline CDR1 is MDHEN and CDR2 SYDVKM. The CDR3 is 14 amino acids. CDR3 DNA: TGTGCCAGCAGCCTCCCGATGCCCCAAGAGACCCAGTACTTC. The encoded protein is CASSLPMPQETQYF.

The rearrangement uses TRBV9 and TRBJ1-5; D is undetermined. This CDR3 spans 13 amino acids. Trimming took off 0 bases at V and 5 bases at J, with 6 bases between the two ends. Germline values: CDR1 SGDLS, CDR2 YYNGEE. This CDR3 is CASSVEMDQPQHF. DNA for the CDR3: TGTGCCAGCAGCGTAGAAATGGATCAGCCCCAGCATTTT.

The chain has TRBV15 and TRBJ2-1; D is ambiguous. The CDR3 runs 14 residues. Germline-derived CDR1 and CDR2 are LNHNV and YYDKDF (reference sequence). Between the trimmed V and J ends, which lost 8 bases and 4 bases, there was a span of 15 bases. Written as DNA, the CDR3 is TGTGCCACCGCAGACCTCGACCCGTACAATGAGCAGTTCTTC. Translated, it gives CATADLDPYNEQFF.

This clonotype was counted once. The chain couples TRBV11-2 to TRBJ2-3; 9 nucleotides match TRBD1. Per the germline V gene, CDR1 is SGHAT and CDR2 is FQNNGV. V lost 6 bases, J lost 3 bases, and 7 bases stayed unmatched. The CDR3 loop spans 15 amino acids. The CDR3 loop reads CASRRDRVGTDTQYF. CDR3 nucleotides: TGTGCCAGCAGACGGGACAGGGTTGGGACAGATACGCAGTATTTT.

The rearrangement joins TRBV7-2 to TRBJ1-2, with TRBD1 matching 10 bases. Germline loops: CDR1 SGHTA, CDR2 FQGNSA. The CDR3 consists of 16 residues. J lost 1 base, V lost 1 base, and 3 bases had no gene match. CDR3 amino acids: CASSLGGQGRNYGYTF. The CDR3 DNA is TGTGCCAGCAGCTTAGGGGGACAGGGGCGTAACTATGGCTACACCTTC. Full variable domain (missing parts from reference TRBV7-2 and TRBJ1-2): GAGVSQSPSNKVTEKGKDVELRCDPISGHTALYWYRQSLGQGLEFLIYFQGNSAPDKSGLPSDRFSAERTGGSVSTLTIQRTQQEDSAVYLCASSLGGQGRNYGYTFGSGTRLTVV.

In regard to this clonotype: At one end the junction does not follow the germline gene, possibly because of a read error. The J gene is TRBJ1-1, the V gene TRBV6-6, with no clear D. Germline lookup yields CDR1 MNHNY and CDR2 SVGAGI (reference sequence). This CDR3 is built from 11 residues. The CDR3 sequence is CASSLGSEPFF. The CDR3 DNA reads as TGTGCCAGCAGTCTCGGGAGTGAACCTTTCTTT.

The chain couples TRBV13 to TRBJ2-7; D is ambiguous. The CDR3 covers 11 residues. V was trimmed by 1 base and J by 4 bases, leaving 2 bases between them. Germline assignment: CDR1 PRHDT and CDR2 FYEKMQ (reference sequence). The DNA of the CDR3 is TGTGCCAGCAGCTTAGATTACGAGCAGTACTTC. Its protein is CASSLDYEQYF.

The rearrangement links TRBV7-6 to TRBJ1-4, with D possibly TRBD1 on 5 matching bases. V was shortened by 5 bases and J by 3 bases, with 13 bases between the two germline ends. The CDR3 is 15 amino acids. Per germline, CDR1 SGHVS and CDR2 FNYEAQ. This CDR3 is CASSSQAGSNEKLFF. The CDR3 bases are TGTGCCAGCAGCAGCCAGGCAGGGTCTAATGAAAAACTGTTTTTT.

This rearrangement joins TRBV6-5 to TRBJ2-5; tentatively, D is TRBD1 or TRBD2 (5 bases each). Germline V gene sequence: CDR1 MNHEY, CDR2 SVGAGI. The V and J ends lost 4 bases and 1 base respectively, with 7 bases between them. This CDR3 is 13 amino acids long. In nucleotides, the CDR3 is TGTGCCAGCAGTTCCGGGACCCAAGAGACCCAGTACTTC. This gives the protein CASSSGTQETQYF.

V gene TRBV28 combines with J gene TRBJ2-3, with D tentatively TRBD2 (7 bases). This CDR3 has 15 residues. CDR1 is MDHEN and CDR2 is SYDVKM in the germline V gene. V lost 6 bases, J lost 5 bases, and 18 bases lay in between. The DNA for the CDR3 is TGTGCCAGCAGCCTTGGGGGGGCAGGGTTAGATACGCAGTATTTT. It encodes CASSLGGAGLDTQYF.

This chain links TRBV16 with TRBJ1-1; D not certain. Germline CDR1 and CDR2: KGHSY and FQNENV. The CDR3 contains 12 residues. With 4 bases removed from V and 6 bases from J, the gap between germline ends came to 9 bases. CDR3 sequence: CASSRPVSEAFF. For the CDR3, the DNA is TGTGCCAGCAGCCGTCCAGTATCTGAAGCTTTCTTT.

J is TRBJ2-5 and V is TRBV15, with 10 bases fitting TRBD2. The CDR3 is 13 amino acids. CDR1 and CDR2 from the germline V gene are LNHNV and YYDKDF (reference sequence). The CDR3: CAAQLAGQETQYF. The CDR3 nucleotides read TGTGCTGCCCAACTAGCGGGGCAAGAGACCCAGTACTTC.